Given below is one T cell receptor (beta chain) in context. Sequencing was performed with immunoSEQ multiplex PCR; in TCRdb, only in-frame clones are kept and a portion is missing. The profile shows about 110,000 clones, 85% to 95% of them singletons. Germline CDR1 and CDR2: LNHDA and SQIVND (reference sequence). CDR3 length: 17 residues. J lost 2 bases, V lost 6 bases, and 11 bases had no gene match. This specimen belongs to a study of T cell changes during pregnancy in multiple sclerosis. This receptor was identified in a female donor in good health, enrolled as a control in a pregnancy study. V and J are TRBV19 and TRBJ2-1; 9 bases line up with TRBD1. Material: peripheral blood, obtained in the third trimester of pregnancy. The CDR3 DNA reads TGTGCCAGTAGCAAGACCGGGACAGGGTTACCCTACAATGAGCAGTTCTTC. This codes for CASSKTGTGLPYNEQFF.